The sequence of this T cell receptor beta chain was determined in a study of blood T cell repertoires in COVID-19 (dated by TCRdb to 2018 to 2021). A note on the overall study: Samples covering the acute and convalescent phases of COVID-19 were provided by collaborators in the United States, Italy and Spain. Sample metadata almost always included a de-identified subject ID, COVID-19 status, age in years and sex. The repertoires were made available in a free public database intended to serve as a resource for research on the immune response to SARS-CoV-2. HLA class I and class II types, where available, came from metadata supplied by the sample provider rather than from assay-based typing. Samples came from the ongoing ImmuneRACE study (first 160 participants) plus 1,254 subjects from 6 global collaborators. Deeply sampled blood TCRbeta repertoires from subjects exposed to, actively infected with, or recovered from COVID-19 were included in the dataset. The material from the prospective study consisted of cDNA or gDNA derived from T cells, B-cell-depleted T cells, or PBMCs. On the study overall, not on this receptor specifically: The amount of clinical and demographic metadata varied by source and participant and was provided uncurated.

TCRbeta CDR3 regions were amplified from genomic DNA using the immunoSEQ Assay, a bias-controlled multiplex PCR. Per the authors' processing: The number of nucleated cells in each sample was estimated from the amplification of reference gene primers within the assay. To quantify the absolute abundance of each unique TCRbeta CDR3 rearrangement, sequence reads were collapsed and filtered. For each sample, productive Simpson clonality was calculated as the square root of Simpson's diversity index over productive rearrangements. Not all clones reach the TCRdb copy of this immuneACCESS table, which keeps in-frame sequences only. Checked studies attribute under half of the gap to unresolved V genes and leave the rest unexplained. V and J calls and clone size are as listed in that table; D and trimming were resolved from the DNA. The sample table shows roughly 120,000 clones, and 85% to 90% are seen once. The ten largest clones capture approximately 1.1% of the sample.

Collaborating institutions collected whole blood in K2EDTA tubes following their own protocols. For TCRbeta analysis, collaborators shipped samples in one of three forms: frozen whole blood, isolated PBMCs, or DNA extracted from either of those sample types. To note about this clone: This clone's antigen is unknown. Within one base of it there is no much larger clone, and no base qualities were kept.

Trimming removed 2 bases from V and 7 bases from J, leaving 6 bases between the germline ends. The cysteine opens and the phenylalanine closes a CDR3 of 13 amino acids. Just CDR3 DNA is preserved here, 39 bases in frame from base 1. The germline V gene yields MDHEN for CDR1 and SYDVKM for CDR2. The sequencing input was peripheral blood. The origin of this receptor is a human donor in a cohort sampled during active COVID-19. The V and J segments used are TRBV28 and TRBJ1-6; there is no confident call for the D gene. The CDR3 region: CASSLPRNSPLHF. The DNA sequence reads TGTGCCAGCAGTTTACCCAGAAATTCACCCCTCCACTTT.